This paragraph covers one T cell receptor beta chain sequence. Sample time point: baseline, week 1 (first vaccination visit). Sample treatment: pre-vaccination baseline after standard-of-care therapy. TCRdb's copy holds only in-frame clones and misses some; the assay was immunoSEQ multiplex PCR. The sample contains 45,000 to 60,000 clones, around 80% of which appear only once. This entry is derived from a study of a mutant IDH1 vaccine in newly diagnosed glioma. Germline CDR1 MDHEN, CDR2 SYDVKM. Trimming took off 2 bases at V and 3 bases at J, with 7 bases between the two ends. This CDR3 comprises 14 residues.

The chain is built from TRBV28 and TRBJ2-2; D remains unclear. This TCR was sampled from a woman aged 40 to 55 with glioma. The source was PBMCs, collected from a glioma patient treated with radiotherapy, temozolomide or both. The CDR3 nucleotides read TGTGCCAGCAGTTTAATAGATTACACCGGGGAGCTGTTTTTT. As protein: CASSLIDYTGELFF.